This T cell receptor (beta chain) was recovered during a study of tumor-infiltrating lymphocytes in oesophageal squamous cell carcinoma. TCRdb fed the PCR reads into MiXCR, producing one record per CDR3 protein. Of 8,500 to 14,000 distinct CDR3 sequences in the sample, about three fifths were seen once. This clonotype appeared a few times. The length of the CDR3 is 14 residues. In germline, CDR1 is SGHTA, CDR2 FQGNSA. The chain links TRBV7-2 to TRBJ2-4; no clear D gene. The last part of the DNA fits TRBJ2-5 better; the J call may be wrong. Sequencing was done on a sample of esophageal tumor tissue. The clonotype originates from a male donor with esophageal squamous cell carcinoma. The CDR3 nucleotides are TGTGCCAGCAGCCGTCAGACAAACCAAGAGACCCAGTACTTC. It yields the protein CASSRQTNQETQYF.